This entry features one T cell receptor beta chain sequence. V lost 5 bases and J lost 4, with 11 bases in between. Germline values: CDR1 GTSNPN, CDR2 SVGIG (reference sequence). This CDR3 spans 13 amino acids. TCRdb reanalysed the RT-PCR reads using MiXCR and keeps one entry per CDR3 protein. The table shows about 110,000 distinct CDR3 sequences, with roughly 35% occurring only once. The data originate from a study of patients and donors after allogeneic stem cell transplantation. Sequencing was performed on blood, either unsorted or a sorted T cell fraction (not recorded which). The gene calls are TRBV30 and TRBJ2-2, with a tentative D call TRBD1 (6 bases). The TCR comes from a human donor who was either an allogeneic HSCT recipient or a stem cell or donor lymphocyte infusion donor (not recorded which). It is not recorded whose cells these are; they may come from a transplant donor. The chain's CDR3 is CAWGYRATGELFF. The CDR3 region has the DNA TGTGCCTGGGGATACAGGGCCACCGGGGAGCTGTTTTTT.